These 8 T cell receptor beta chains share one sample of origin, sequenced in a study of CD8 T cells in Susac syndrome (dated 2019 in TCRdb). The library was produced with the immunoSEQ multiplex PCR assay. RNA was extracted using the RNeasy kit, and about 0.5 to 1 ug of the RNA was reverse transcribed with random hexamers. In-frame beta chains were kept once TCRdb had trimmed the public reads at Q25 with fastp and called clones with MiXCR. CDR3 protein duplicates are merged, each entry listing the most common genes and DNA. The sample has about 200,000 distinct CDR3 sequences on record, about 95% of them singletons. The ten largest account for under 0.095% of the sample. Material: CD4+ T cells from PBMCs. Source of these receptors: a human donor with multiple sclerosis.

The gene calls are TRBV24-1 and TRBJ1-2; D perhaps matches TRBD1 (5 bases). Trimming took 4 bases from V and 3 from J, leaving 11 bases between them. Germline-derived CDR1 and CDR2 are KGHDR and SFDVKD. The CDR3 sequence is 14 residues long. This CDR3 is CATSDHRTYYGYTF. CDR3 DNA sequence: TGTGCCACCAGTGACCATAGGACATACTATGGCTACACCTTC.

The rearrangement joins TRBV20-1 to TRBJ1-5, with D perhaps TRBD1 (5 bases). This CDR3 has 14 amino acids. V was clipped by 1 base and J by 1 base, with 8 bases between them. Per germline, CDR1 DFQATT and CDR2 SNEGSKA (reference sequence). This CDR3 reads CSARVSGSNQPQHF. CDR3 in DNA: TGCAGTGCTAGAGTCTCAGGGAGCAATCAGCCCCAGCATTTT.

This chain joins TRBV29-1 and TRBJ1-2, with D perhaps matching TRBD1 (5 bases). The germline V gene encodes CDR1 SQVTM and CDR2 ANQGSEA. V was cut by 7 bases and J by 8 bases, with 20 bases left in between. This CDR3 contains 13 residues. The CDR3 nucleotides are TGCAGCGCTTCGAGGGGATCAGGCTACGGCTACACCTTC. This translates into CSASRGSGYGYTF.

Only a few counts were recorded for this clonotype. The V and J genes are TRBV29-1 and TRBJ1-2, with D possibly matching TRBD1 (6 bases). The CDR3 spans 12 residues. CDR1 and CDR2 from the germline V gene are SQVTM and ANQGSEA. Trimming stripped 3 bases from V and 1 base from J, with 6 bases between. The CDR3 nucleotides read TGCAGCGTTGACAGGGGTAACTATGGCTACACCTTC. Protein: CSVDRGNYGYTF.

The V and J genes are TRBV29-1 and TRBJ2-7; 10 bases line up with TRBD2. After removal of 5 bases from V and 1 base from J, the junction contained 11 bases not matched to a gene. This CDR3 is built from 16 residues. Germline V gives CDR1 SQVTM, CDR2 ANQGSEA. CDR3: CSVRTSGIVTSYEQYF. CDR3 DNA sequence: TGCAGCGTTCGTACTAGCGGGATTGTCACGTCCTACGAGCAGTACTTC.

V is TRBV11-2 and J is TRBJ2-6; 7 nucleotides align to TRBD1. Germline assignment: CDR1 SGHAT and CDR2 FQNNGV. There are 16 residues in the CDR3. V gave up 3 bases and J gave up 2 bases; unmatched junction bases: 4. The CDR3 sequence: CASSFQGVTGANVLTF. The CDR3 DNA reads TGTGCCAGCAGCTTTCAGGGGGTTACTGGGGCCAACGTCCTGACTTTC.

The table lists this clonotype with a few counts. V is TRBV3-1 and J is TRBJ2-7; D possibly corresponds to TRBD2 (6 bases). V lost 3 bases and J 3 bases, leaving 6 bases between the germline ends. The germline V gene has CDR1 LGHDT and CDR2 YNNKEL (reference sequence). CDR3 size: 12 residues. The CDR3 DNA is TGTGCCAGCAGCCAGGGGGGCTACGAGCAGTACTTC. Protein product: CASSQGGYEQYF.

The V gene is TRBV29-1, the J gene TRBJ1-1; possible D gene TRBD1, 5 bases. CDR3 length: 11 residues. The V gene's germline CDR1 is SQVTM and CDR2 ANQGSEA. As DNA, the CDR3 is TGCAGTGTAACAGGGAACACTGAAGCTTTCTTT. It translates to CSVTGNTEAFF.